The 24 T cell receptor beta chains below were found in one sample sequenced in a study of CD4 T cells in relation to SARS-CoV-2 and coronaviruses. Libraries were prepared by immunoSEQ multiplex PCR; TCRdb keeps only in-frame clonotypes and omits some of them. This table holds about 41,000 clones, 84% found once. For these TCRs, the target antigens are not known. Sequenced input: naive CD4+ T cells from PBMCs, cultured in vitro. Subset noted: naive CD4+ T cells isolated by negative enrichment. The source is an adult with COVID-19.

The chain uses TRBV7-9 and TRBJ1-3, with unresolved D. The germline V gene encodes CDR1 SEHNR and CDR2 FQNEAQ (reference sequence). The CDR3 runs to 19 residues. Trimming took off 0 bases at V and 0 bases at J, with 18 bases between the two ends. Written as DNA, the CDR3 is TGTGCCAGCAGCTTAGCCCCCCTTGGGGTAGAAAGCTCTGGAAACACCATATATTTT. It codes for CASSLAPLGVESSGNTIYF.

The CDR3 is CASSLGTSGRYANTGELFF. In DNA, the CDR3 is TGCGCCAGCAGCTTGGGAACTAGCGGGAGGTACGCGAACACCGGGGAGCTGTTTTTT. The chain joins TRBV5-1 to TRBJ2-2, with 12 bases aligning to TRBD2. The trim removed 0 bases at V and 0 bases at J, leaving 6 bases unmatched. From germline, CDR1 is SGHRS and CDR2 YFSETQ. The CDR3 length is 19 residues.

The chain uses TRBV29-1 and TRBJ1-2; D uncertain. This CDR3 contains 12 residues. Germline V lookup: CDR1 SQVTM, CDR2 ANQGSEA. Between the trimmed V and J ends, which lost 7 bases and 7 bases, there was a span of 16 bases. DNA of the CDR3: TGCAGCGCAGAGGTGCTGGGCGGTGGCTACACCTTC. Amino acids: CSAEVLGGGYTF.

The J gene is TRBJ2-7, the V gene TRBV27; TRBD1 agrees at 7 bases. Germline V gene sequence: CDR1 MNHEY, CDR2 SMNVEV (reference sequence). The CDR3 runs to 13 residues. The V and J ends lost 5 bases and 3 bases, in that order; junction bases with no gene match: 4. CDR3 amino acids: CASSPRGRYEQYF. CDR3 nucleotides: TGTGCCAGCAGTCCGAGGGGGCGCTACGAGCAGTACTTC.

This chain uses TRBV5-1 with TRBJ2-1; possible D gene TRBD2, 5 bases. This CDR3 has 17 residues. Trimming pared 1 base from V and 2 bases from J, leaving 16 bases between. Germline loops: CDR1 SGHRS, CDR2 YFSETQ. The CDR3 loop reads CASSLSLGGPAYNEQFF. The DNA of the CDR3 is TGCGCCAGCAGCTTGAGTTTGGGCGGGCCCGCCTACAATGAGCAGTTCTTC.

The gene calls are TRBV5-5 and TRBJ1-5, with D unclear. V shed 2 bases and J shed 0 bases, with 6 bases lying between them. Germline V gives CDR1 SGHKS, CDR2 YYEKEE (reference sequence). CDR3 length: 14 amino acids. The CDR3 nucleotides read TGTGCCAGCAGCTTACAACATAGCAATCAGCCCCAGCATTTT. It translates to CASSLQHSNQPQHF.

This sequence joins TRBV6-1 and TRBJ2-2; D is unresolved. Trimming took off 10 bases at V and 9 bases at J, with 12 bases between the two ends. CDR3 length: 11 amino acids. CDR1 is MNHNS and CDR2 is SASEGT in the germline V gene. The CDR3 protein is CATSQNRELFF. CDR3 nucleotide sequence: TGTGCCACGAGCCAGAATCGGGAGCTGTTTTTT.

The CDR3 loop is CASTGLTGEQFF. The DNA of the CDR3 is TGTGCCAGCACTGGACTAACTGGTGAGCAGTTCTTC. The gene calls are TRBV2 and TRBJ2-1, with D maybe TRBD2 (6 bases). The CDR3 is 12 residues long. Trimming removed 7 bases at V and 9 bases at J, with 13 bases between. Germline values: CDR1 SNHLY, CDR2 FYNNEI. Full variable domain (remainder filled in from reference TRBV2 and TRBJ2-1): EPEVTQTPSHQVTQMGQEVILRCVPISNHLYFYWYRQILGQKVEFLVSFYNNEISEKSEIFDDQFSVERPDGSNFTLKIRSTKLEDSAMYFCASTGLTGEQFFGPGTRLTVL.

This chain joins TRBV5-1 and TRBJ1-2, with 7 positions matching TRBD1. Germline V CDR1 and CDR2: SGHRS, YFSETQ. J was trimmed by 5 bases and V by 4 bases; bases with no gene match: 8. This CDR3 has 14 amino acids. CDR3 protein: CASSPPGTVYGYTF. The CDR3 DNA is TGCGCCAGCAGCCCTCCCGGGACAGTGTATGGCTACACCTTC.

The genes are TRBV5-4 and TRBJ2-1; 8 bases match TRBD2. The J segment lost 4 bases and the V segment lost 3 bases, leaving 9 bases of the junction unmatched. This CDR3 spans 16 amino acids. Germline loops: CDR1 SGHNT, CDR2 YYREEE (reference sequence). CDR3: CASSSQSGSRYNEQFF. The DNA for the CDR3 is TGTGCCAGCAGCTCACAAAGCGGGAGTCGATACAATGAGCAGTTCTTC.

This clone was detected once. The chain carries TRBV15 and TRBJ2-5; D uncertain. CDR1 is LNHNV, CDR2 YYDKDF, per germline (reference sequence). This CDR3 has 15 residues. V was clipped by 1 base and J by 4 bases, with 13 bases between them. CDR3 coding DNA: TGTGCCACCAGCAGAGGAAGACTCCTCCCAGAGACCCAGTACTTC. This gives the protein CATSRGRLLPETQYF. The complete variable domain, with remaining parts taken from reference TRBV15 and TRBJ2-5, reads DAMVIQNPRYQVTQFGKPVTLSCSQTLNHNVMYWYQQKSSQAPKLLFHYYDKDFNNEADTPDNFQSRRPNTSFCFLDIRSPGLGDTAMYLCATSRGRLLPETQYFGPGTRLLVL.

J is TRBJ2-3 and V is TRBV5-1, with D tentatively TRBD2 (5 bases). Germline CDR1 reads SGHRS; CDR2 reads YFSETQ. The V and J ends lost 0 bases and 5 bases respectively, with 16 bases between them. The CDR3 runs 16 residues. In DNA, the CDR3 is TGCGCCAGCAGCTTGGGAGGGTTGGGCGGAGGAGATACGCAGTATTTT. Amino acid sequence: CASSLGGLGGGDTQYF.

The chain carries TRBV4-1 and TRBJ1-2, with D possibly being TRBD1 (5 bases). This CDR3 comprises 16 residues. Per germline, CDR1 MGHRA and CDR2 YSYEKL. Deletions cut 1 base from V and 5 bases from J, with 17 bases between. Here the CDR3 reads CASSQAMTEGFYGYTF. CDR3 sequence (DNA): TGCGCCAGCAGCCAAGCGATGACAGAGGGGTTTTATGGCTACACCTTC.

This clone occurred a few times. This rearrangement joins TRBV28 to TRBJ2-1; the D gene is possibly TRBD1 (6 bases). This CDR3 comprises 16 residues. Germline values: CDR1 MDHEN, CDR2 SYDVKM. The germline V and J ends were trimmed by 3 bases and 6 bases, with 18 bases remaining between them. The CDR3 sequence: CASSFAQRGFFNEQFF. The CDR3 DNA sequence: TGTGCCAGCAGTTTTGCCCAAAGGGGGTTCTTCAATGAGCAGTTCTTC.

The genes are TRBV27 and TRBJ2-1; 10 bases match TRBD2. The CDR3 has 21 amino acids. The V gene end was trimmed by 4 bases and the J gene end by 0 bases; junction bases not matched to a gene: 18. Germline V gene sequence: CDR1 MNHEY, CDR2 SMNVEV (reference sequence). For the CDR3, the DNA is TGTGCCAGCAGTTCCCTTTCTGGGACTAGCGTTTCCTCGAGCTCCTACAATGAGCAGTTCTTC. As protein: CASSSLSGTSVSSSSYNEQFF.

The chain carries TRBV11-3 and TRBJ2-1; D perhaps matches TRBD1 (5 bases). The CDR3 contains 16 residues. Trimming pared 2 bases from V and 3 bases from J, leaving 14 bases between. Germline V CDR1 and CDR2: SGHNT, YENEEA. CDR3 in DNA: TGTGCCAGCAGCTTAAGGGGCGGAAGGGGCTACAATGAGCAGTTCTTC. It specifies CASSLRGGRGYNEQFF.

This chain links TRBV27 with TRBJ2-1, with 7 bases aligning to TRBD2. V dropped 0 bases and J dropped 2; count of bases not matched to a gene: 7. CDR1 and CDR2 (germline): MNHEY, SMNVEV (reference sequence). The CDR3 consists of 17 residues. CDR3 sequence reads: CASSLSAGAPAYNEQFF. DNA for the CDR3: TGTGCCAGCAGTTTATCGGCGGGAGCGCCCGCCTACAATGAGCAGTTCTTC.

This clone turned up a few times. The chain has TRBV27 and TRBJ1-4, with 11 positions matching TRBD1. Losses at the gene ends were 5 bases for V and 7 bases for J; bases not matched to a gene: 9. Per germline, CDR1 MNHEY and CDR2 SMNVEV (reference sequence). The CDR3 length is 16 residues. CDR3 region: CASSSGQGAGGEKLFF. Written as DNA, the CDR3 is TGTGCCAGCAGTAGCGGACAGGGGGCTGGGGGTGAAAAACTGTTTTTT.

The rearrangement links TRBV6-5 to TRBJ2-1; 7 positions agree with TRBD1. The germline V gene encodes CDR1 MNHEY and CDR2 SVGAGI. The CDR3 is 15 amino acids. Trimming cost V 6 bases and J 0 bases; bases outside gene matches: 5. The CDR3 spells CASRTTGSSYNEQFF. CDR3 nucleotides: TGTGCCAGCAGAACGACAGGGAGCTCCTACAATGAGCAGTTCTTC.

This rearrangement joins TRBV4-1 to TRBJ2-3; D might be TRBD1 (5 bases). From germline, CDR1 is MGHRA and CDR2 YSYEKL. This CDR3 has 16 amino acids. V was pared by 3 bases and J by 0 bases, with 13 bases between. In nucleotides, the CDR3 is TGCGCCAGCAGCCAGAGACCAGGGCATAGCACAGATACGCAGTATTTT. Protein sequence: CASSQRPGHSTDTQYF.

The chain employs TRBV19 and TRBJ2-7; the match to TRBD2 covers 8 bases. V shed 3 bases, J shed 3 bases, and the junction held 4 bases outside the gene matches. CDR1 and CDR2 from the germline V gene are LNHDA and SQIVND (reference sequence). The CDR3 runs 14 residues. CDR3 sequence reads: CASSIPGLVYEQYF. The CDR3 DNA sequence: TGTGCCAGTAGTATTCCGGGACTAGTCTACGAGCAGTACTTC.

V gene TRBV18 combines with J gene TRBJ2-7; 9 positions agree with TRBD1. The V gene's germline CDR1 is KGHSH and CDR2 LQKENI. V shed 3 bases and J 5 bases; nucleotides not matched to a gene: 11. CDR3 length: 16 residues. The CDR3 region has the DNA TGTGCCAGCTCACCCGAGGGACAGGGTAGTCTCCACGAGCAGTACTTC. This encodes CASSPEGQGSLHEQYF.

The V and J genes are TRBV6-2 or TRBV6-3 and TRBJ2-1; maybe TRBD2 (6 bases). The CDR3 runs to 16 residues. Germline V gene lookup returns CDR1 MNHEY and CDR2 SVGEGT. Between the trimmed V and J ends, which lost 5 bases and 0 bases, there was a span of 14 bases. In nucleotides, the CDR3 is TGTGCCAGCAGTCCGGCGGGACTGAACTCCTACAATGAGCAGTTCTTC. As protein: CASSPAGLNSYNEQFF.

V is TRBV7-3 and J is TRBJ2-1, with D tentatively TRBD2 (5 bases). V lost 5 bases to trimming and J lost 7 bases, with 15 bases between them. This CDR3 contains 14 residues. The germline CDR1 and CDR2 sequences are SGHTA and FQGTGA. CDR3 nucleotides: TGTGCCAGCAGCGACCCAAGAACTAGTAATGAGCAGTTCTTC. This translates into CASSDPRTSNEQFF.